Included here is one T cell receptor beta chain sequence, with context. Its antigen is undetermined. Unique molecular identifiers featured in how the TCRbeta library was prepared. TCRdb used MiXCR to reprocess the PCR reads, holding one entry per CDR3 protein. The table has hundreds of thousands of distinct CDR3 sequences, around 14% seen once. These data are taken from a study of T-cell reconstitution after alpha-beta-depleted transplantation in children. Findings and caveats of the study: T-cell numbers and diversity, one year after transplant, stemmed largely from T cells that were newly produced. High day-60 TCRbeta diversity in some patients came from surviving recipient T cells and thymic progenitors. Approximately two months post-transplant, alpha-beta T cells reportedly originated from several hundred expanded graft clones.

J lost 2 bases, V lost 3 bases, and 11 bases had no gene match. The V gene's germline CDR1 is SGDLS and CDR2 YYNGEE. The CDR3 spans 16 residues. The receptor comes from a girl aged 2-15 years with congenital amegakaryocytic thrombocytopenia, due to receive a stem cell transplant. The sequencing here drew on PBMCs, taken before TCRalphabeta/CD19-depleted stem cell transplant. The J gene is TRBJ2-7, the V gene TRBV9; TRBD1 matches 7 bases. The CDR3 reads CASSASSGTVAYEQYF. CDR3 nucleotide sequence: TGTGCCAGCAGCGCAAGCTCCGGGACAGTAGCCTACGAGCAGTACTTC.